Listed below are T cell receptor beta chains from one sample, sequenced in a study of blood T cell repertoires in COVID-19. Repertoires were generated with immunoSEQ multiplex PCR, while TCRdb's copy carries only in-frame clones and drops some. The sample contains around 150,000 clones, roughly 90% of which appear only once. Sequencing was carried out using peripheral blood. These receptors were collected from an older woman with active or convalescent COVID-19. Each CDR3 is given with its conserved first and last residue. Each record gives: V gene, clone size, CDR3 protein. Clone size appears in some rows only: once, few, many, or a class for an expanded clone.

TRBV20-1	-	CSAQGTYGYTF
TRBV14	-	CASSQDNQYDHSPLHF
TRBV9	-	CASSDDGGAGELFF
TRBV20-1	-	CSASDPTSTDTQYF
TRBV7-2	once	CASSLDSTWETQYF
TRBV3-1/TRBV3-2	-	CASSQDREAFF
TRBV5-1	-	CASSLGGTGANVLTF
TRBV5-4	few	CASSLEATTYGYTF
TRBV5-5	-	CASSTDRGRNSPLHF
TRBV6-2/TRBV6-3	-	CASSYVSASSYEQYF
TRBV12-5	-	CASGTGSVYGYTF
TRBV27	-	CASSLKTEGFQETQYF
TRBV5-1	-	CASSLRTANTEAFF
TRBV5-8	-	CASSFFSGHPNTEAFF
TRBV10-1	once	CASSEILFRGAKANEQFF
TRBV18	-	CASSPFDRPLYNEQFF
TRBV29-1	-	CSVVRHGASGGVLGTQYF
TRBV30	-	CAWSLGIAGNTGELFF
TRBV5-1	-	CASSPGQGVTDTQYF
TRBV6-1	once	CASSEQGKTVNTEAFF